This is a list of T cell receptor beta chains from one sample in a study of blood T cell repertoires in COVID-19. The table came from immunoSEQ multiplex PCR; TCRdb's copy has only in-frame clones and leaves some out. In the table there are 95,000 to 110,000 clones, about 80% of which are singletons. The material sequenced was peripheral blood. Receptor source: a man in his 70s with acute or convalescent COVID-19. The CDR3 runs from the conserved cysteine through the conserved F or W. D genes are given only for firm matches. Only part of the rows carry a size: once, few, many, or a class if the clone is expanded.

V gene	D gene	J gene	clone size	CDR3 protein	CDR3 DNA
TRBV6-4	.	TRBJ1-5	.	CARKDRNNQPQHF	TGTGCCAGAAAAGACAGGAACAATCAGCCCCAGCATTTT
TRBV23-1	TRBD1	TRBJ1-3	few	CASSQFCRGRGGNTIYF	TGCGCCAGCAGTCAATTTTGCAGGGGGCGAGGAGGAAACACCATATATTTT
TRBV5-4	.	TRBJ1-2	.	CASSLAQVGGGYTF	TGTGCCAGCAGCTTGGCACAGGTGGGTGGTGGCTACACCTTC
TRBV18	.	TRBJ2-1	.	CASSPPSSGYNEQFF	TGTGCCAGCTCACCACCGAGTAGCGGTTACAATGAGCAGTTCTTC
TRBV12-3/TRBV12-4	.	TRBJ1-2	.	CASSPDRRYGYTF	TGTGCCAGCAGTCCGGACAGAAGATATGGCTACACCTTC
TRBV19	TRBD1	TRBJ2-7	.	CASSPMGTGMGEQYF	TGTGCCAGTAGCCCTATGGGGACAGGGATGGGCGAGCAGTACTTC
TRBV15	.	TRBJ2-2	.	CATSREATRELFF	TGTGCCACCAGCAGAGAAGCCACCCGGGAGCTGTTTTTT
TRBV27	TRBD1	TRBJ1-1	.	CASRATGGALGTEAFF	TGTGCCAGCAGGGCTACAGGGGGCGCCCTGGGCACTGAAGCTTTCTTT
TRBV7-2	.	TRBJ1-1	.	CASSPGRASREAFF	TGTGCCAGCAGCCCAGGTCGGGCTAGCCGTGAAGCTTTCTTT
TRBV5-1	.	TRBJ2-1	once	CASSLRQRTLGEQFF	TGCGCCAGCAGCTTGAGGCAGCGGACCCTGGGTGAGCAGTTCTTC
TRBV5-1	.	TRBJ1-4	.	CASSLQTTNEKLFF	TGCGCCAGCAGCCTTCAGACAACTAATGAAAAACTGTTTTTT
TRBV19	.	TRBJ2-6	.	CASSIEQSSGANVLTF	TGTGCCAGTAGTATAGAACAAAGCTCTGGGGCCAACGTCCTGACTTTC
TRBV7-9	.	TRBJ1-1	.	CASSFQNTEAFF	TGTGCCAGCAGCTTTCAGAACACTGAAGCTTTCTTT
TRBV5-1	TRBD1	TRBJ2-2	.	CASTLSGRGTGELFF	TGCGCCAGCACGCTCTCGGGCAGGGGGACCGGGGAGCTGTTTTTT
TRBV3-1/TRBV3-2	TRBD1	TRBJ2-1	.	CASSPGRTGANEQFF	TGTGCCAGCAGCCCCGGTAGGACAGGAGCGAATGAGCAGTTCTTC
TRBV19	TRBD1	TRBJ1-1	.	CASSSRTGEAFF	TGTGCCAGTAGTTCCCGGACAGGGGAAGCTTTCTTT
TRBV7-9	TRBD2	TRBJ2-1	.	CASKSGGANEQFF	TGTGCCAGCAAGAGCGGGGGGGCCAATGAGCAGTTCTTC
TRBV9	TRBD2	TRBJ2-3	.	CASTLGEGTDTQYF	TGTGCCAGCACACTCGGGGAGGGGACAGATACGCAGTATTTT
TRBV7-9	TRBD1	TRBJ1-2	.	CASSMGDSGRGYTF	TGTGCCAGCAGCATGGGGGACAGCGGACGTGGCTACACCTTC
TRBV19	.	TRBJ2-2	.	CASSTQGFGELFF	TGTGCCAGTAGTACGCAGGGTTTCGGGGAGCTGTTTTTT
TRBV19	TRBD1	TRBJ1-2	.	CASTSGGLHFNYGYTF	TGTGCCAGTACCTCAGGGGGTCTACATTTTAACTATGGCTACACCTTC
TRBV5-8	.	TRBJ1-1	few	CASSPQTTVNTEAFF	TGTGCCAGCAGCCCCCAGACTACAGTGAACACTGAAGCTTTCTTT
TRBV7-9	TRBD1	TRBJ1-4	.	CASSPGQGGLEKLFF	TGTGCCAGCAGCCCCGGACAGGGAGGACTTGAAAAACTGTTTTTT
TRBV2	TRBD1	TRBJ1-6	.	CASSTGVNSPLHF	TGTGCCAGCAGCACAGGGGTTAATTCACCCCTCCACTTT
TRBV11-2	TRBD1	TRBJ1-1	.	CTSSRLPGQGKIAFF	TGTACCAGCAGCCGCCTACCGGGACAGGGAAAAATAGCTTTCTTT
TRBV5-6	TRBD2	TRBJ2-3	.	CASSFSGGPWDTQYF	TGTGCCAGCAGCTTTAGCGGGGGGCCTTGGGATACGCAGTATTTT
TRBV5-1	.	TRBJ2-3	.	CASSLGLVPDTQYF	TGCGCCAGCAGCTTGGGATTAGTCCCAGATACGCAGTATTTT
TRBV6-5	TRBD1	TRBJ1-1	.	CASKTGQGLLAFF	TGTGCCAGCAAGACGGGACAGGGTTTGTTGGCTTTCTTT
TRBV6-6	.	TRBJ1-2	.	CASSYPGIGIEGYTF	TGTGCCAGCAGTTACCCAGGGATCGGAATAGAAGGCTACACCTTC
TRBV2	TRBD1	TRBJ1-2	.	CASRPTGLGYTF	TGTGCCAGCAGGCCGACAGGGCTCGGCTACACCTTC
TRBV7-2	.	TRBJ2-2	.	CASSLSRGSGELFF	TGTGCCAGCAGCTTGAGCAGGGGCTCCGGGGAGCTGTTTTTT
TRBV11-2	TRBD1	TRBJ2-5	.	CASSLDYRGETQYF	TGTGCCAGCAGCTTAGATTACAGGGGGGAGACCCAGTACTTC
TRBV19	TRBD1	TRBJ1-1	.	CASSAGTGSPMNTEAFF	TGTGCCAGTAGTGCCGGGACAGGGAGCCCCATGAACACTGAAGCTTTCTTT
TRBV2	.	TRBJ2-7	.	CASSVQSYEQYF	TGTGCCAGCAGTGTACAGAGCTACGAGCAGTACTTC
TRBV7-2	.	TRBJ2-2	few	CASSPIKSAGELFF	TGTGCCAGCAGCCCCATAAAAAGCGCCGGGGAGCTGTTTTTT
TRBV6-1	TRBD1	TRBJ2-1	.	CASSELQGKAYNEQFF	TGTGCCAGCAGTGAGCTACAGGGGAAGGCCTACAATGAGCAGTTCTTC
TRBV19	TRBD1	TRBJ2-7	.	CASRLAGGNEQYF	TGTGCCAGTAGACTAGCAGGGGGCAACGAGCAGTACTTC
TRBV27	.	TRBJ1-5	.	CASSRGGRQPQHF	TGTGCCAGCAGTAGAGGGGGACGTCAGCCCCAGCATTTT
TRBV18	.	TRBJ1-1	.	CASSQGETEAFF	TGTGCCAGCTCACAGGGGGAGACTGAAGCTTTCTTT
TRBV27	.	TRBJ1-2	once	CASSLTGIYGYTF	TGTGCCAGCAGTCTTACAGGGATCTATGGCTACACCTTC
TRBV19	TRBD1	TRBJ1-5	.	CASRSSGQGTQPQHF	TGTGCCAGTAGATCCAGCGGACAGGGGACGCAGCCCCAGCATTTT
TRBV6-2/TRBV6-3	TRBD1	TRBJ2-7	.	CASSYVGQGSYEQYF	TGTGCCAGCAGTTATGTGGGACAGGGATCCTACGAGCAGTACTTC
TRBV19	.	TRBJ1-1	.	CASSKYLQGVGSSTEAFF	TGTGCCAGTAGTAAATACTTACAGGGCGTGGGGAGTAGCACTGAAGCTTTCTTT
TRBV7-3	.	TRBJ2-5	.	CASSLMAGEQETQYF	TGTGCCAGCAGCTTAATGGCAGGGGAGCAAGAGACCCAGTACTTC
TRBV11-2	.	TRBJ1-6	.	CASSLGGQGYSPLHF	TGTGCCAGCAGCTTAGGGGGGCAGGGATATTCACCCCTCCACTTT
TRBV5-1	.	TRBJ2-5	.	CASSLGRGGETQYF	TGCGCCAGCAGCTTGGGAAGGGGAGGAGAGACCCAGTACTTC